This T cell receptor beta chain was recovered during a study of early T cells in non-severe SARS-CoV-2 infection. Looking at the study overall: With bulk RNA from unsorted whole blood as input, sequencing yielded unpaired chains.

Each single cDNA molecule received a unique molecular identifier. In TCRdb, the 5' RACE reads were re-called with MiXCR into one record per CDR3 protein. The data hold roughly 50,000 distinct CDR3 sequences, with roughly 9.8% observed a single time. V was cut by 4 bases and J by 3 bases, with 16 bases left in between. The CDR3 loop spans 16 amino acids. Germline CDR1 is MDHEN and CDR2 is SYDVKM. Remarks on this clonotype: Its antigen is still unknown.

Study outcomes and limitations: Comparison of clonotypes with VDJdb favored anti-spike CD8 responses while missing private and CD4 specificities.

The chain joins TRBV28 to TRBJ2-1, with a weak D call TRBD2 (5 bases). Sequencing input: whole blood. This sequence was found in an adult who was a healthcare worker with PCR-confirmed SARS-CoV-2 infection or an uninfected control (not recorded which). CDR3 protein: CASSSPSAGNYNEQFF. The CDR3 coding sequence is TGTGCCAGCAGTTCTCCTTCGGCGGGTAACTACAATGAGCAGTTCTTC.